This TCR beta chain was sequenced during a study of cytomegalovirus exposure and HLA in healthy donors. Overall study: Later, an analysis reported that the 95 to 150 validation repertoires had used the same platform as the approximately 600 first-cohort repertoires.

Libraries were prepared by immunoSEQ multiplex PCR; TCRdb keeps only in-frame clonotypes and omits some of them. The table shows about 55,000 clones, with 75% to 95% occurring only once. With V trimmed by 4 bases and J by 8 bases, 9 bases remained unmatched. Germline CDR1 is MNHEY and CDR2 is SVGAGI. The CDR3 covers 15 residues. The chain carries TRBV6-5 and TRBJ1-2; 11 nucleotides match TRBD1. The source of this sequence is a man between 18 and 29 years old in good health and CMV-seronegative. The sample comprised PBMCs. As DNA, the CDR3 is TGTGCCAGCAGTTTTCGGGACAGGGGGGCTGGGGGCTACACCTTC. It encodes CASSFRDRGAGGYTF.